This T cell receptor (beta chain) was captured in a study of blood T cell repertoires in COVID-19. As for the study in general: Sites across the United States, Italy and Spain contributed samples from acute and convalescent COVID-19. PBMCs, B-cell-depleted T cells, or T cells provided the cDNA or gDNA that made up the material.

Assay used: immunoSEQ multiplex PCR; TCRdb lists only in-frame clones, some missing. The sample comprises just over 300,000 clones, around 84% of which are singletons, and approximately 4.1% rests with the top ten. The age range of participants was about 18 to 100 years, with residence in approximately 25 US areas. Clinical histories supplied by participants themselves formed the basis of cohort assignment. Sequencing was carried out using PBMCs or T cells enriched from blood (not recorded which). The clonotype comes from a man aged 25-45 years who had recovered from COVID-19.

This CDR3 reads CASRTSGRAYNEQFF. CDR3 in DNA: TGTGCCAGCCGGACTAGCGGGAGGGCCTACAATGAGCAGTTCTTC. This chain uses TRBV19 with TRBJ2-1; TRBD2 matches 15 bases. The CDR3 extends over 15 amino acids. From germline, CDR1 is LNHDA and CDR2 SQIVND (reference sequence). The V segment lost 9 bases and the J segment 2 bases; nucleotides outside the gene matches: 2.